The 13 T cell receptor beta chains in this list originate from one sample, sequenced in a study of identical twins. TCRdb redid the calling of the 5' RACE reads with MiXCR, one entry per CDR3 protein. The sample comprises about 1.7 million distinct CDR3 sequences, less than 35% of which are singletons, and around 0.3% rests with the top ten. Sequencing was performed on cord blood. Receptors were obtained from a newborn girl in good health.

The CDR3, as DNA: TGTGCCAGCAGTTTACGGGACAGGGATTACAATGAGCAGTTCTTC. Translating gives CASSLRDRDYNEQFF. The chain combines TRBV28 with TRBJ2-1; 9 bases map to TRBD1. The V gene's germline CDR1 is MDHEN and CDR2 SYDVKM. J lost 4 bases, V lost 2 bases, and 3 bases had no gene match. The CDR3 consists of 15 residues.

This clonotype was observed a handful of times. This rearrangement joins TRBV9 to TRBJ1-2; 7 bases match TRBD1. Per the germline V gene, CDR1 is SGDLS and CDR2 is YYNGEE. This CDR3 region has 14 residues. The trim removed 1 base at V and 9 bases at J, leaving 9 bases unmatched. CDR3 coding DNA: TGTGCCAGCAGCGTACAGGGACAGTCGGATCGCTACACCTTC. Its protein is CASSVQGQSDRYTF. Full variable domain (rest looked up from reference TRBV9 and TRBJ1-2): DSGVTQTPKHLITATGQRVTLRCSPRSGDLSVYWYQQSLDQGLQFLIQYYNGEERAKGNILERFSAQQFPDLHSELNLSSLELGDSALYFCASSVQGQSDRYTFGSGTRLTVV.

The V gene is TRBV25-1, the J gene TRBJ2-1; 8 positions match TRBD2. With 1 base clipped from V and 5 bases from J, the junction kept 7 bases outside the gene matches. This CDR3 spans 16 amino acids. Germline CDR1 reads MGHDK; CDR2 reads SYGVNS. The chain's CDR3 is CASSESGGGPNNEQFF. The CDR3 region has the DNA TGTGCCAGCAGTGAATCCGGGGGGGGGCCGAACAATGAGCAGTTCTTC.

Only a few counts were recorded for this clonotype. The rearrangement links TRBV20-1 to TRBJ2-5; 10 bases agree with TRBD2. This CDR3 is 15 amino acids long. CDR1 and CDR2 from the germline V gene are DFQATT and SNEGSKA (reference sequence). V was pared by 5 bases and J by 5 bases, with 11 bases of the junction left unmatched. CDR3 DNA: TGCAGTGCTCAGACCGGGACTAGCGTCGTTGAGACCCAGTACTTC. It encodes CSAQTGTSVVETQYF.

The sample holds a few counts of this clonotype. CDR3 in DNA: TGTGCCAGCAGTTTAGGTCTACTCCGGGGTGGCTACACCTTC. It is translated as CASSLGLLRGGYTF. The chain joins TRBV28 to TRBJ1-2; D uncertain. The CDR3 covers 14 residues. The V end lost 2 bases, the J end lost 7 bases, and 14 bases lay between the germline ends. Germline CDR1 MDHEN, CDR2 SYDVKM.

The V and J genes are TRBV20-1 and TRBJ2-1, with 8 bases fitting TRBD2. TRBJ2-7 explains the end of the DNA better; the J call may be wrong. CDR3 length equals 18 residues. Germline lookup yields CDR1 DFQATT and CDR2 SNEGSKA (reference sequence). Written as DNA, the CDR3 is TGCAGTGCCCGCCAGGCGGGGGGCCTATCCCACTCCTACAATGAGCAGTACTTC. Translating it yields CSARQAGGLSHSYNEQYF.

This clonotype has only one observation. V usage is TRBV4-2 and J usage is TRBJ1-4; D call uncertain. Germline-derived CDR1 and CDR2 are LGHNA and YNFKEQ. V was pared by 4 bases and J by 8 bases, with 17 bases between. CDR3 length equals 15 residues. The CDR3 DNA follows: TGTGCCAGCAGCCCAGCGTGGACCCCAAGGGAAAAACTGTTTTTT. It specifies CASSPAWTPREKLFF.

The chain is built from TRBV14 and TRBJ1-2; 7 bases map to TRBD1. From germline, CDR1 is SGHDN and CDR2 FVKESK. Losses at the gene ends were 3 bases for V and 8 bases for J; bases not matched to a gene: 6. The CDR3 totals 13 residues. The CDR3 DNA reads as TGTGCCAGCAGCCACGAGACAGGGAAAGGCTACACCTTC. Translated, it gives CASSHETGKGYTF. The entire variable domain, with the rest obtained from reference TRBV14 and TRBJ1-2, is as follows: EAGVTQFPSHSVIEKGQTVTLRCDPISGHDNLYWYRRVMGKEIKFLLHFVKESKQDESGMPNNRFLAERTGGTYSTLKVQPAELEDSGVYFCASSHETGKGYTFGSGTRLTVV.

This clonotype was seen only a few times. The rearrangement links TRBV4-1 to TRBJ2-5; no definite D call. The CDR3 covers 13 residues. CDR1 is MGHRA and CDR2 is YSYEKL in the germline V gene. Deletions cut 4 bases from V and 3 bases from J, with 9 bases between. As DNA, the CDR3 is TGCGCCAGCAGCCTCGCACACAAAGAGACCCAGTACTTC. This translates into CASSLAHKETQYF.

The rearrangement joins TRBV11-2 to TRBJ2-1; D is perhaps TRBD2 (6 bases). CDR3 length: 16 residues. The germline V and J ends were trimmed by 1 base and 8 bases, with 18 bases remaining between them. The germline gives CDR1 SGHAT, CDR2 FQNNGV. The CDR3 loop reads CASSLVSDGRGYEQFF. The CDR3 region has the DNA TGTGCCAGCAGCTTAGTCTCGGACGGGAGAGGCTATGAGCAGTTCTTC. Full variable domain (rest looked up from reference TRBV11-2 and TRBJ2-1): EAGVAQSPRYKIIEKRQSVAFWCNPISGHATLYWYQQILGQGPKLLIQFQNNGVVDDSQLPKDRFSAERLKGVDSTLKIQPAKLEDSAVYLCASSLVSDGRGYEQFFGPGTRLTVL.

This clonotype was counted a few times. The chain recombines TRBV12-3 or TRBV12-4 with TRBJ2-7; 11 nucleotides match TRBD2. V lost 5 bases and J lost 2; bases outside the gene matches: 8. The CDR3 has 16 residues. CDR3 in DNA: TGTGCCAGCAGTCCTGGACTAGCGGGTGCAGCCTACGAGCAGTACTTC. It is translated as CASSPGLAGAAYEQYF.

This chain uses TRBV28 with TRBJ1-5; unclear D gene. This CDR3 spans 11 amino acids. Deletions cut 7 bases from V and 4 bases from J, with 5 bases between. CDR1 and CDR2 (germline): MDHEN, SYDVKM. CDR3 bases: TGTGCCAGCACCCAGAATCAGCCCCAGCATTTT. Encoded protein: CASTQNQPQHF.

This clonotype was seen more than once but under ten times. The J gene is TRBJ2-5, the V gene TRBV4-2; D is undetermined. Trimming removed 3 bases from V and 1 base from J, with 3 bases in between. The CDR3 totals 12 residues. Germline V gene lookup returns CDR1 LGHNA and CDR2 YNFKEQ. CDR3 region: CASSHAQETQYF. The CDR3 DNA follows: TGTGCCAGCAGCCACGCCCAAGAGACCCAGTACTTC.